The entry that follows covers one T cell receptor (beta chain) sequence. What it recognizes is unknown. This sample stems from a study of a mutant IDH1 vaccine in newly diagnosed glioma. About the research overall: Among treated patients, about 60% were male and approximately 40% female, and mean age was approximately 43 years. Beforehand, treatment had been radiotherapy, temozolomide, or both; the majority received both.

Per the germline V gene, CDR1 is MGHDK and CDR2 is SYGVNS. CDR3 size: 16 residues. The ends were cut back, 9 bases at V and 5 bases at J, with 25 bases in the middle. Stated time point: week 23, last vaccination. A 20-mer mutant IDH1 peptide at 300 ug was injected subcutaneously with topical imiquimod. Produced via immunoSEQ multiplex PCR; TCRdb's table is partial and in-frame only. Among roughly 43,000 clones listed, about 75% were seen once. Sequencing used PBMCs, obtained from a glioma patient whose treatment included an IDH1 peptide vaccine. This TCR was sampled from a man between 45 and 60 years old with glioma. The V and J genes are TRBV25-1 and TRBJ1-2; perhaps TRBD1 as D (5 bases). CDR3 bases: TGTGCCAGTACCTACTCAGGGACCCCGGGAAATTATGGCTACACCTTC. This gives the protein CASTYSGTPGNYGYTF.